This TCR beta chain stems from a study of CD8 T cells in Susac syndrome. This CDR3 has 13 residues. The germline V gene has CDR1 GTSNPN and CDR2 SVGIG (reference sequence). Between the trimmed V and J ends, which lost 2 bases and 7 bases, there was a span of 15 bases. RNA in amounts of about 0.5 to 1 ug was reverse transcribed with random hexamers. Amplification of TCR beta CDR3 was carried out by immunoSEQ multiplex PCR, which covered 54 Vbeta and 13 Jbeta segments. TCRdb independently ran MiXCR on the immunoSEQ multiplex PCR reads; one entry per CDR3 protein. Counted here are 200,000 or so distinct CDR3 sequences, nearly 95% occurring once; the ten biggest clones make up around 0.085%. Control patients had untreated stable or active relapsing-remitting multiple sclerosis by revised McDonald criteria.

The chain combines TRBV30 with TRBJ2-7, with D maybe TRBD1 (5 bases). The sample comprised CD4+ T cells from PBMCs. The source is a human donor with multiple sclerosis. The CDR3 nucleotides read TGTGCCTGGAGTCCAGGGCCGAAGGGGGAGCAGTACTTC. Translating gives CAWSPGPKGEQYF.